This T cell receptor (beta chain) was sequenced during a study of OX40 agonist ivuxolimab in advanced cancers. The CDR3 covers 16 residues. Trimming left V 1 base short and J 5 bases short, with 14 bases between. Peripheral blood came from all dose cohorts at three timepoints. TCRdb keeps only in-frame clones here, not all; method: immunoSEQ multiplex PCR. The profile covers about 63,000 clones, with 87% appearing a single time and about 0.63% taken by the ten largest. The sequencing here drew on CD4+ or CD8+ T cells sorted from blood, taken in a trial of the OX40 agonist ivuxolimab. The chain carries TRBV23-1 and TRBJ2-2; a possible D gene is TRBD1 (5 bases). TRBV23-1 is noted as an ORF with a role that remains uncertain. The clonotype originates from an adult with an advanced solid tumor such as melanoma, head and neck, liver or kidney cancer. CDR3 in amino acids: CASSQLYCRGTGELFF. In DNA form, the CDR3 reads TGCGCCAGCAGTCAATTGTATTGTAGGGGAACCGGGGAGCTGTTTTTT.